These 21 T cell receptor beta chains were sequenced from one sample in a study of cytomegalovirus exposure and HLA in healthy donors (dated by TCRdb to the late 2010s). To prepare the library, the immunoSEQ multiplex PCR assay was applied. The multiplex PCR relied on a mix of 60 forward primers for TCR Vbeta segments and 13 reverse primers for TCR Jbeta segments. TCRdb's version of the immuneACCESS table is confined to in-frame rearrangements and falls short of the full clone set. An unresolved V gene accounts for under half of the shortfall where checked; the remainder is of unknown origin. The sample table shows roughly 60,000 clones, and roughly 80% are seen once. Roughly 3.4% of the sample comes from the top ten. The specimen was PBMCs. The receptors here all came from a woman aged 40 to 55 in good health and CMV-seropositive.

The rearrangement joins TRBV5-1 to TRBJ1-5; D call uncertain. The V and J ends lost 1 base and 5 bases respectively, with 10 bases between them. The germline CDR1 and CDR2 sequences are SGHRS and YFSETQ. The length of the CDR3 is 14 residues. The CDR3 sequence: CASSLRSGDQPQHF. DNA for the CDR3: TGCGCCAGCAGCTTGCGGAGTGGCGATCAGCCCCAGCATTTT.

CDR3 bases: TGTGCCAGCAGTGTTCAGGGGGCGGCTGAAGCTTTCTTT. It is translated as CASSVQGAAEAFF. The chain joins TRBV27 to TRBJ1-1; 8 bases agree with TRBD1. CDR3 length: 13 amino acids. Germline V gives CDR1 MNHEY, CDR2 SMNVEV (reference sequence). V trimming: 5 bases; J trimming: 6 bases; junction bases outside the gene matches: 5.

The chain employs TRBV6-6 and TRBJ1-6; D possibly corresponds to TRBD1 (6 bases). The V gene's germline CDR1 is MNHNY and CDR2 SVGAGI (reference sequence). V was shortened by 6 bases and J by 9 bases, with 18 bases between the two germline ends. This CDR3 region has 15 residues. DNA for the CDR3: TGTGCCAGCAGAAATAGGGACACGCGGCCTTCACCCCTCCACTTT. It yields the protein CASRNRDTRPSPLHF.

V is TRBV5-1 and J is TRBJ1-1; possibly TRBD1 for D (5 bases). Trimming took 4 bases from V and 3 from J, leaving 10 bases between them. The CDR3 contains 13 residues. The germline V gene encodes CDR1 SGHRS and CDR2 YFSETQ. The chain's CDR3 is CASSLKTDTEAFF. The DNA of the CDR3 is TGCGCCAGCAGCCTTAAGACAGACACTGAAGCTTTCTTT. Based on the CDR3 plus reference TRBV5-1 and TRBJ1-1, the full variable domain is KAGVTQTPRYLIKTRGQQVTLSCSPISGHRSVSWYQQTPGQGLQFLFEYFSETQRNKGNFPGRFSGRQFSNSRSEMNVSTLELGDSALYLCASSLKTDTEAFFGQGTRLTVV.

The V gene is TRBV7-2, the J gene TRBJ1-3; unclear D gene. Trimming took off 1 base at V and 8 bases at J, with 9 bases between the two ends. Germline V gene sequence: CDR1 SGHTA, CDR2 FQGNSA. This CDR3 contains 13 residues. CDR3 region: CASSLVTADTIYF. CDR3 nucleotide sequence: TGTGCCAGCAGCTTAGTAACGGCGGACACCATATATTTT.

CDR3 coding DNA: TGTGCCAGCAGTGGAGGAGGGTCCACTGAAGCTTTCTTT. Translated: CASSGGGSTEAFF. V and J are TRBV27 and TRBJ1-1; no reliable D call. V was pared by 5 bases and J by 4 bases, with 11 bases between. The CDR3 has 13 amino acids. Germline V gene sequence: CDR1 MNHEY, CDR2 SMNVEV (reference sequence).

The gene calls are TRBV14 and TRBJ1-1; unclear D gene. The germline V and J ends were trimmed by 3 bases and 5 bases, with 16 bases remaining between them. CDR3 length: 15 amino acids. Germline CDR1 and CDR2: SGHDN and FVKESK. The CDR3: CASSQRAGMATEAFF. CDR3 nucleotides: TGTGCCAGCAGCCAGCGAGCGGGGATGGCTACTGAAGCTTTCTTT.

This sequence joins TRBV19 and TRBJ2-7; weak D call: TRBD1 (6 bases). V lost 6 bases to trimming and J lost 9 bases, with 18 bases between them. Looked up from germline, CDR1 is LNHDA and CDR2 is SQIVND (reference sequence). CDR3 length equals 13 residues. Written as DNA, the CDR3 is TGTGCCAGTAGCACAGGACAGCGCATTGGGCAGTACTTC. Its translation: CASSTGQRIGQYF.

The rearrangement links TRBV19 to TRBJ1-2; D is unclear. This CDR3 comprises 14 residues. The germline CDR1 and CDR2 sequences are LNHDA and SQIVND (reference sequence). V shed 3 bases and J shed 6 bases, with 14 bases lying between them. DNA for the CDR3: TGTGCCAGTAGTATCGGGAGAGGGCTCAATGGCTACACCTTC. It yields the protein CASSIGRGLNGYTF.

This chain connects TRBV30 to TRBJ2-2; 8 bases map to TRBD2. V was clipped by 8 bases and J by 0 bases; unmatched bases: 2. The CDR3 covers 13 residues. The V gene's germline CDR1 is GTSNPN and CDR2 SVGIG (reference sequence). The CDR3 sequence is CAREGTNTGELFF. The CDR3 DNA sequence: TGTGCCCGGGAGGGAACGAACACCGGGGAGCTGTTTTTT.

The gene calls are TRBV18 and TRBJ1-1; 7 nucleotides align to TRBD1. The V and J ends lost 4 bases and 5 bases, in that order; junction bases with no gene match: 10. This CDR3 has 15 residues. In germline, CDR1 is KGHSH, CDR2 LQKENI. Here the CDR3 reads CASSRIQGVGTEAFF. Written as DNA, the CDR3 is TGTGCCAGCTCACGAATCCAGGGGGTGGGTACTGAAGCTTTCTTT.

The V call is TRBV7-3, the J call TRBJ1-3, with D perhaps matching TRBD1 (5 bases). The length of the CDR3 is 15 residues. Trimming took off 2 bases at V and 0 bases at J, with 8 bases between the two ends. Germline CDR1 SGHTA, CDR2 FQGTGA. For the CDR3, the DNA is TGTGCCAGCAGCTTACGGGGGAACTCTGGAAACACCATATATTTT. It yields the protein CASSLRGNSGNTIYF.

In this sample, this clone turned up a few times. The chain has TRBV7-2 and TRBJ1-2; a possible D gene is TRBD1 (6 bases). The length of the CDR3 is 16 residues. V gave up 5 bases and J gave up 3 bases, with 19 bases separating them. Germline V gives CDR1 SGHTA, CDR2 FQGNSA. As DNA, the CDR3 is TGTGCCAGCAGCGGTACCCTCCACAGGGCGCACTATGGCTACACCTTC. Amino acid sequence: CASSGTLHRAHYGYTF.

V is TRBV10-3 and J is TRBJ1-2, with D unresolved. CDR3 size: 15 residues. Trimming removed 0 bases at V and 5 bases at J, with 13 bases between. Germline loops: CDR1 ENHRY, CDR2 SYGVKD. The CDR3 sequence: CAISESVGKRYGYTF. The CDR3 DNA follows: TGTGCCATCAGTGAGTCCGTCGGAAAGAGGTATGGCTACACCTTC.

This sequence joins TRBV5-1 and TRBJ2-2; 7 nucleotides align to TRBD1. J gave up 5 bases and V 3 bases, and 10 bases lay outside the gene matches. The CDR3 runs 16 residues. Germline CDR1 reads SGHRS; CDR2 reads YFSETQ. CDR3 residues: CASSSTTGQGTGELFF. CDR3 coding DNA: TGCGCCAGCAGCTCAACGACAGGGCAGGGGACCGGGGAGCTGTTTTTT.

This clone has a handful of counts. The CDR3 coding sequence is TGCGCCAGCAGTCTCCGCGGACAGGGAGGGGCAGATACGCAGTATTTT. Protein sequence: CASSLRGQGGADTQYF. The V gene is TRBV4-1, the J gene TRBJ2-3; D might be TRBD1 (8 bases). The germline CDR1 and CDR2 sequences are MGHRA and YSYEKL. CDR3 length: 16 residues. The V and J ends lost 6 bases and 4 bases respectively, with 20 bases between them.

This chain joins TRBV5-1 and TRBJ1-2; D may be TRBD1 (6 bases). From germline, CDR1 is SGHRS and CDR2 YFSETQ. The CDR3 has 15 amino acids. V was trimmed by 0 bases and J by 2 bases, leaving 11 bases between them. The CDR3 loop is CASSLGGRRNYGYTF. The CDR3, as DNA: TGCGCCAGCAGCTTGGGGGGGCGCAGGAACTATGGCTACACCTTC. Variable domain in full (rest from reference TRBV5-1 and TRBJ1-2): KAGVTQTPRYLIKTRGQQVTLSCSPISGHRSVSWYQQTPGQGLQFLFEYFSETQRNKGNFPGRFSGRQFSNSRSEMNVSTLELGDSALYLCASSLGGRRNYGYTFGSGTRLTVV.

This chain links TRBV2 with TRBJ2-5; 9 bases line up with TRBD2. The CDR3 contains 16 residues. V trimming: 4 bases; J trimming: 2 bases; junction bases outside the gene matches: 8. CDR1 SNHLY and CDR2 FYNNEI come from the germline V gene. Here the CDR3 DNA reads TGTGCCAGCAGTGGGGTTAGCGGGGGCCAACAAGAGACCCAGTACTTC. As protein: CASSGVSGGQQETQYF.

The rearrangement links TRBV11-2 to TRBJ1-1; the D is unclear. Germline V gives CDR1 SGHAT, CDR2 FQNNGV. V lost 9 bases to trimming and J lost 2 bases, with 13 bases between them. The CDR3 sequence is 13 residues long. The CDR3 here is CASALEINTEAFF. CDR3 coding DNA: TGTGCCAGTGCCCTGGAGATCAACACTGAAGCTTTCTTT.

The chain has TRBV6-5 and TRBJ1-4; D gene ambiguous. The V and J ends lost 1 base and 8 bases respectively, with 8 bases between them. Germline-derived CDR1 and CDR2 are MNHEY and SVGAGI. The CDR3 runs to 13 residues. CDR3 protein: CASSYWTGEKLFF. Written as DNA, the CDR3 is TGTGCCAGCAGTTACTGGACGGGGGAAAAACTGTTTTTT.

The chain is built from TRBV10-3 and TRBJ1-5, with 7 nucleotides matching TRBD1. Germline V gives CDR1 ENHRY, CDR2 SYGVKD. The ends lost 3 bases at V and 7 bases at J; junction bases unmatched: 6. The CDR3 length is 14 residues. The CDR3 DNA reads as TGTGCCATCAGTGAAAGGGGGCGCGGGCAGCCCCAGCATTTT. As protein: CAISERGRGQPQHF.